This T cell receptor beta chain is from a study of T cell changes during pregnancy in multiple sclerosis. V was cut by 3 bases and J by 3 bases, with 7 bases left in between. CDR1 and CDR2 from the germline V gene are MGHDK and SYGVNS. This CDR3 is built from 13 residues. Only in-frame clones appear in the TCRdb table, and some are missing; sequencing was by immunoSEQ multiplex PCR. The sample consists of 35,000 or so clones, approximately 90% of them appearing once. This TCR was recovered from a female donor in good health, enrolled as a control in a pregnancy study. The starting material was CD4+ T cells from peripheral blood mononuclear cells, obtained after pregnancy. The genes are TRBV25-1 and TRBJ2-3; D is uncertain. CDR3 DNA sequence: TGTGCCAGCAGTGAGAGCCGGACAGATACGCAGTATTTT. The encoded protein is CASSESRTDTQYF. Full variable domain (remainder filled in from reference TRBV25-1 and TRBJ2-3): EADIYQTPRYLVIGTGKKITLECSQTMGHDKMYWYQQDPGMELHLIHYSYGVNSTEKGDLSSESTVSRIRTEHFPLTLESARPSHTSQYLCASSESRTDTQYFGPGTRLTVL.